This entry concerns a single TCR beta chain. The sample belongs to a study of blood T cell repertoires in COVID-19. The germline CDR1 and CDR2 sequences are LGHDT and YNNKEL (reference sequence). Trimming cost V 1 base and J 8 bases, with 12 bases left between them. The CDR3 is 15 residues long. Measured with immunoSEQ multiplex PCR; TCRdb has only the in-frame clones, and not every one. This sample has about 80,000 clones, with roughly 79% found just once. The sample was peripheral blood. This chain joins TRBV3-1 (or the pseudogene TRBV3-2) and TRBJ1-6; D is uncertain. This TCR came from a human donor in a cohort sampled during active COVID-19. The CDR3, as DNA: TGTGCCAGCAGCCAAGGACTTGGCCCGGATTCACCCCTCCACTTT. This sequence encodes CASSQGLGPDSPLHF.